The clone carrying this T cell receptor beta chain has a count of ten or more. Through Arm-PCR of CDR3 regions and iRepertoire HTBI primers, TCR beta libraries were built. Per the original methods: Looking across samples, the authors found some 67 TRBV and 14 to 15 TRBJ segments. TCRdb analysed the multiplex PCR reads with MiXCR anew, one entry per CDR3 protein. TCRdb's processing, not the authors', yielded these V and J calls. Of hundreds of thousands of distinct CDR3 sequences in the sample, around 11% are singletons; the top ten hold about 8.9%. This specimen belongs to a study of regulatory T cells in long-lasting Graves disease. The germline V gene encodes CDR1 MNHNS and CDR2 SASEGT. The CDR3 totals 14 residues. The V end was cut by 7 bases, the J end by 1 base, with 11 bases between. The sample's time point: newly diagnosed GD, antithyroid drugs for less than 3 months. The TCR library was made from RNA extracted from PBMCs.

These data were also filed under a second study, of T cells in Graves' hyperthyroidism and ophthalmopathy. This second report adds: The diagnostic basis comprised clinical symptoms, serum thyroxine and TRAb, thyroid ultrasound and orbital computed tomography. TCR CDR3 regions were first amplified by RT-PCR with HTBI primers. Using 13 V-J features, a model discriminated ophthalmopathy from stable hyperthyroidism.

This clonotype was obtained from a young woman with Graves disease. The sequenced sample was peripheral blood mononuclear cells (PBMCs), obtained at new diagnosis, from a patient treated with antithyroid drugs. The chain employs TRBV6-1 and TRBJ2-1, with D unclear. The CDR3 reads CASTSHKSYNEQFF. The CDR3 DNA follows: TGTGCCAGCACCTCGCATAAATCCTACAATGAGCAGTTCTTC.